This TCR beta chain derives from a study of T cells expressing NK-cell markers. Study information: It was sorted CD3+CD56-NKG2C+, CD3+CD56+NKG2C- and CD3+CD56+NKG2C+ T cells that provided the TCR beta repertoires.

Synthesis of TCR beta cDNA relied on 5'RACE template switching carrying UMIs. TCRdb reprocessed the 5' RACE reads, keeping one entry per CDR3 protein, no DNA. Its table records 120,000 to 150,000 distinct CDR3 sequences. The CDR3 extends over 14 amino acids. Per germline, CDR1 SGHRS and CDR2 YFSETQ. Findings and limits, study-wide: The study left the HCMV specificity of expanded NKG2C+ T cell clones unresolved.

On this clonotype itself: What it binds is not known.

V usage is TRBV5-1 and J usage is TRBJ1-1. The specimen was blood T cells: a sorted CD56 or NKG2C T cell subset, CD4+ or CD8+ T cells, or bulk PBMC T cells (not recorded which). The receptor was isolated from a man younger than 35 in good health. The CDR3 sequence: CASSPLRGGTEAFF.